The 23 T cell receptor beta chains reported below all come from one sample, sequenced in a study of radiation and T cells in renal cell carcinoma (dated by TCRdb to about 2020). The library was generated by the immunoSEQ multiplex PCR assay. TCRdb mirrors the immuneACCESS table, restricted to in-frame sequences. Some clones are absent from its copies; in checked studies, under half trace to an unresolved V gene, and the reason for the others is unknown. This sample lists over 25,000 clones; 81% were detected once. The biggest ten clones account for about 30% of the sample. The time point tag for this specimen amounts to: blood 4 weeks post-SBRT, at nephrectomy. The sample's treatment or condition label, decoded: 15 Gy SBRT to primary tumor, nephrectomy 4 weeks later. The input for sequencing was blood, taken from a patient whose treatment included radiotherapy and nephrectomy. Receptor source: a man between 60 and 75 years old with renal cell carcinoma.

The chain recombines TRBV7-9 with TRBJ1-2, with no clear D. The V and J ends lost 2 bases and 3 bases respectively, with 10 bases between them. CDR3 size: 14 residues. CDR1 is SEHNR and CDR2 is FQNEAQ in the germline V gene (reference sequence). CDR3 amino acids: CASSLMAAHYGYTF. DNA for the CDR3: TGTGCCAGCAGCTTAATGGCAGCGCACTATGGCTACACCTTC.

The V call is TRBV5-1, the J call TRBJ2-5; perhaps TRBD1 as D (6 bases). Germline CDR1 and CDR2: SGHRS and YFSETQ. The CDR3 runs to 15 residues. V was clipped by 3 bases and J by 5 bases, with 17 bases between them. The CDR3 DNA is TGCGCCAGCAGCTCGCGACAGGAAGCATTGGAGACCCAGTACTTC. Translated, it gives CASSSRQEALETQYF.

The CDR3 coding sequence is TGTGCCAGCAGCTCCCTGGAGACGCTTGAAGCTTTCTTT. Translation gives CASSSLETLEAFF. The V and J genes are TRBV7-2 and TRBJ1-1; D ambiguous. V lost 4 bases, J lost 7 bases, and 13 bases lay in between. CDR1 SGHTA and CDR2 FQGNSA come from the germline V gene. The CDR3 totals 13 residues.

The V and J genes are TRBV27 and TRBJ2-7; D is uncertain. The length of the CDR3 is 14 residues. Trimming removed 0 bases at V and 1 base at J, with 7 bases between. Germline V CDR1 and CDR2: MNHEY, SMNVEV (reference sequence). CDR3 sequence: CASSLSLLSYEQYF. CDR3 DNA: TGTGCCAGCAGTTTATCGTTGTTATCCTACGAGCAGTACTTC.

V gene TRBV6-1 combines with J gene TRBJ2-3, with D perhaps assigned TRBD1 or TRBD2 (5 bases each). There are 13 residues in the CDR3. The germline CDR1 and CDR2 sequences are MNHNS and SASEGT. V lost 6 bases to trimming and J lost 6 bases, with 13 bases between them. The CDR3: CASSRDPRDTQYF. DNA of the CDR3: TGTGCCAGCAGCCGGGACCCGCGGGATACGCAGTATTTT.

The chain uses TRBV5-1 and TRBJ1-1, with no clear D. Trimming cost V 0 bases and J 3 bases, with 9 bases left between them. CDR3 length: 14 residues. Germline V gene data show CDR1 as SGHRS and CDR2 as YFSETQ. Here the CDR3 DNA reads TGCGCCAGCAGCTTGGAGGACGGATACACTGAAGCTTTCTTT. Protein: CASSLEDGYTEAFF.

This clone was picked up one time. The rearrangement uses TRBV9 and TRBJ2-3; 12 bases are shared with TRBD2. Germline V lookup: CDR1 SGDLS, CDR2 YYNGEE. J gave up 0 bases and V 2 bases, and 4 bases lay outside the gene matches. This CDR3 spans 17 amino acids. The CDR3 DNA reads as TGTGCCAGCAGCGTCAGCGGGACTAGCGGGAGCACAGATACGCAGTATTTT. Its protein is CASSVSGTSGSTDTQYF.

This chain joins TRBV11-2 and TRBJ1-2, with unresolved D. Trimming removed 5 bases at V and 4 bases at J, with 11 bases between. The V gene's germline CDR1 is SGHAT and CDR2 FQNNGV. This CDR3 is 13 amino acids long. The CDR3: CASSPIVIYGYTF. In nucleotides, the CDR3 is TGTGCCAGCAGCCCGATTGTTATCTATGGCTACACCTTC.

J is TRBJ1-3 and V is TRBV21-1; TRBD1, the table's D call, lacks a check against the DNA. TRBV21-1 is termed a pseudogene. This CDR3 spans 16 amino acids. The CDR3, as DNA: TGTGCCAGCAGCAAAGGCGAAAGGACAGATCGCTCCACCATATATTTT. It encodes CASSKGERTDRSTIYF.

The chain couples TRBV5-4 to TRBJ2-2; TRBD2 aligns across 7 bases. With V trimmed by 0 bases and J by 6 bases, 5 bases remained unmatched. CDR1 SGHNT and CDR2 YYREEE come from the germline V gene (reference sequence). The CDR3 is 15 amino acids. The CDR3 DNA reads TGTGCCAGCAGCTTGGTTGCGGGAGTCGCCGGGGAGCTGTTTTTT. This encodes CASSLVAGVAGELFF.

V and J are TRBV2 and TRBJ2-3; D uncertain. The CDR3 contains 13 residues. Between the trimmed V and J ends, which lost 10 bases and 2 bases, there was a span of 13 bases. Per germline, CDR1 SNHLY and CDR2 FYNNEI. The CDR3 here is CATRLLHTDTQYF. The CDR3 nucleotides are TGTGCCACCAGACTCTTACACACAGATACGCAGTATTTT.

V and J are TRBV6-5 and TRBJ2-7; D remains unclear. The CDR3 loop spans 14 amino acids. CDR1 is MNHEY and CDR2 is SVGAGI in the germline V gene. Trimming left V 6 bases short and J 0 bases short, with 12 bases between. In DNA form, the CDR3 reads TGTGCCAGCAGAACGAAGGTCAGCTCCTACGAGCAGTACTTC. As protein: CASRTKVSSYEQYF.

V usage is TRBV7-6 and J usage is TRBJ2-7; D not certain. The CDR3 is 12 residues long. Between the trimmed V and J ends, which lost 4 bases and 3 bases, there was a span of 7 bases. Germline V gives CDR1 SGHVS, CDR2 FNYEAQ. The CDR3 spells CASSYSHYEQYF. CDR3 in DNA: TGTGCCAGCAGCTACAGCCACTACGAGCAGTACTTC.

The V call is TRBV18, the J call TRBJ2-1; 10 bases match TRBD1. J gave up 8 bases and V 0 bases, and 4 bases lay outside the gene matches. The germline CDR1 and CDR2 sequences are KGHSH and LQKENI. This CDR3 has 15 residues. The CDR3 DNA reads TGTGCCAGCTCACCACCGTCCGGACAGGGGGATGAGCAGTTCTTC. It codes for CASSPPSGQGDEQFF. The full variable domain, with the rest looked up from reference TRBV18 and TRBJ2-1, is NAGVMQNPRHLVRRRGQEARLRCSPMKGHSHVYWYRQLPEEGLKFMVYLQKENIIDESGMPKERFSAEFPKEGPSILRIQQVVRGDSAAYFCASSPPSGQGDEQFFGPGTRLTVL.

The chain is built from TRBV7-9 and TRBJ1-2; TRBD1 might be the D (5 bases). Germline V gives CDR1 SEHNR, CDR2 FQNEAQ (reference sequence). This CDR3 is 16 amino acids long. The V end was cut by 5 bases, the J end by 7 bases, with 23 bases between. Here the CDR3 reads CASSLGTARALFGYTF. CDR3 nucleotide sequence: TGTGCCAGCAGCCTGGGGACTGCAAGGGCGCTATTTGGCTACACCTTC.

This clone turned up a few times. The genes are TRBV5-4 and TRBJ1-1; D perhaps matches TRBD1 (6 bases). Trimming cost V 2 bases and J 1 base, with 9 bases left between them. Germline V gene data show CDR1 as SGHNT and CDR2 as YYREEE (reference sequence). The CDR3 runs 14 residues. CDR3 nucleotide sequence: TGTGCCAGCAGCTTCCAGACAGGGAACACTGAAGCTTTCTTT. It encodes CASSFQTGNTEAFF.

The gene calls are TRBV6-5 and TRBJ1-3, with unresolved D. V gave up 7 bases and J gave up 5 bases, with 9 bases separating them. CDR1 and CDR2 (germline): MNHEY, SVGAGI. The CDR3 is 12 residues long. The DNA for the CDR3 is TGTGCCAGCACGTCCACCAGAAACACCATATATTTT. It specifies CASTSTRNTIYF.

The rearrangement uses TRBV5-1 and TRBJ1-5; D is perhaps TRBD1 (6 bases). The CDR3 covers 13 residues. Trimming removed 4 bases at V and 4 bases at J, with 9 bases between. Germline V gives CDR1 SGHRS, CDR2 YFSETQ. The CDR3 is CASSIGTNQPQHF. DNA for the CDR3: TGCGCCAGCAGCATCGGGACAAATCAGCCCCAGCATTTT.

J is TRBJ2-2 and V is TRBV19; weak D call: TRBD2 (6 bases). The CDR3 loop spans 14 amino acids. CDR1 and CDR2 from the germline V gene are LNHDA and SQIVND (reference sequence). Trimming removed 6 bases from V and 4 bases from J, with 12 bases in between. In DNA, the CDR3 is TGTGCCAGTAGCCGCGGGACCACCACCGGGGAGCTGTTTTTT. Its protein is CASSRGTTTGELFF. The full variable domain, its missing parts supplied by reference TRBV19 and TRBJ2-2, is DGGITQSPKYLFRKEGQNVTLSCEQNLNHDAMYWYRQDPGQGLRLIYYSQIVNDFQKGDIAEGYSVSREKKESFPLTVTSAQKNPTAFYLCASSRGTTTGELFFGEGSRLTVL.

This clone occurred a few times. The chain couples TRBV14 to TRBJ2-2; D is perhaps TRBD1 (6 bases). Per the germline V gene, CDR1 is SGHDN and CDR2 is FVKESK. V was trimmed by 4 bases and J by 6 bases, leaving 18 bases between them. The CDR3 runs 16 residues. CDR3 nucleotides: TGTGCCAGCAGCCCTCCTGGACAGCGCAGGGCCGGGGAGCTGTTTTTT. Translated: CASSPPGQRRAGELFF. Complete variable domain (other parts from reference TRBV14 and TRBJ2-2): EAGVTQFPSHSVIEKGQTVTLRCDPISGHDNLYWYRRVMGKEIKFLLHFVKESKQDESGMPNNRFLAERTGGTYSTLKVQPAELEDSGVYFCASSPPGQRRAGELFFGEGSRLTVL.

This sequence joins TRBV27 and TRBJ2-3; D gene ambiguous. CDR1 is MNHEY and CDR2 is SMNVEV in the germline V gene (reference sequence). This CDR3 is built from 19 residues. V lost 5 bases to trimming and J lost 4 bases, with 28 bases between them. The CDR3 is CASSPLTAPVGYRADTQYF. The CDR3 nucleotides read TGTGCCAGCAGTCCATTGACGGCCCCGGTTGGTTATAGGGCAGATACGCAGTATTTT.

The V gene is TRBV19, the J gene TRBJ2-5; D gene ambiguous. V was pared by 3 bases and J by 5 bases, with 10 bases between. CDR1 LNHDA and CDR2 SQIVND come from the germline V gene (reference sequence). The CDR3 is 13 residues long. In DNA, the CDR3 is TGTGCCAGTAGTATTCCGGCGGACGAGACCCAGTACTTC. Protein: CASSIPADETQYF.

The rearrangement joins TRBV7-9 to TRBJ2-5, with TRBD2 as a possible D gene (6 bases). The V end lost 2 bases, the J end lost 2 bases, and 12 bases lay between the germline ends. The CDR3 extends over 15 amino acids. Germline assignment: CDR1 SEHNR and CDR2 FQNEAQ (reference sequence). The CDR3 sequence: CASSLLAGMQETQYF. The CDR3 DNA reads TGTGCCAGCAGCTTATTGGCGGGAATGCAAGAGACCCAGTACTTC. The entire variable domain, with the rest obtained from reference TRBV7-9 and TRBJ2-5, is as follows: DTGVSQNPRHKITKRGQNVTFRCDPISEHNRLYWYRQTLGQGPEFLTYFQNEAQLEKSRLLSDRFSAERPKGSFSTLEIQRTEQGDSAMYLCASSLLAGMQETQYFGPGTRLLVL.